This TCR beta chain was recovered during a study of Ad26.COV2.S vaccination and SARS-CoV-2 variants. General study findings and limits: After vaccination, substantial breadth of spike-specific CD8+ and CD4+ responses was reported.

Profiling relied on immunoSEQ multiplex PCR, and the TCRdb table lists in-frame clones only, not all of them. The sample records about 180,000 clones, 87% being singletons. CDR3 length equals 12 residues. V lost 2 bases, J lost 8 bases, and 8 bases lay in between. CDR1 and CDR2 from the germline V gene are SGHKS and YYEKEE (reference sequence). Turning to this clone: Antigen unknown.

The chain joins TRBV5-5 to TRBJ2-1, with D uncertain. The material was peripheral blood, obtained after recovery from COVID-19. The clonotype comes from a human donor who had recovered from COVID-19. The CDR3 DNA reads TGTGCCAGCAGCTTTATAGACCATGAGCAGTTCTTC. Its protein is CASSFIDHEQFF.